Shown below are 10 T cell receptor beta chains from a single sample sequenced in a study of T cell clonotyping in hematopoietic cell transplantation. The table came from immunoSEQ multiplex PCR; TCRdb's copy has only in-frame clones and leaves some out. The repertoire holds more than 65,000 clones, with over 90% as singletons. Sample: peripheral blood mononuclear cells. Receptors originate from a man aged 50 to 59 in good health. Some clones in this sample may be carry-over from other donors' samples.

The genes are TRBV5-1 and TRBJ1-1; 7 bases are shared with TRBD1. Per the germline V gene, CDR1 is SGHRS and CDR2 is YFSETQ. Unmatched junction bases numbered 9, after V lost 0 bases and J lost 1 base. The CDR3 consists of 17 residues. CDR3: CASSLDSQGGRNTEAFF. CDR3 coding DNA: TGCGCCAGCAGCTTGGACTCTCAGGGGGGACGGAACACTGAAGCTTTCTTT.

The chain carries TRBV7-8 and TRBJ2-1; D might be TRBD1 or TRBD2, each matching 5 bases. V was cut by 0 bases and J by 3 bases, with 9 bases left in between. The germline V gene encodes CDR1 SGHVS and CDR2 FQNEAQ. The length of the CDR3 is 15 residues. The DNA for the CDR3 is TGTGCCAGCAGCTTAGCGGGGGTGGGCTACAATGAGCAGTTCTTC. Translating it yields CASSLAGVGYNEQFF.

This chain joins TRBV13 and TRBJ1-2; D call uncertain. Germline loops: CDR1 PRHDT, CDR2 FYEKMQ (reference sequence). The V end lost 1 base, the J end lost 8 bases, and 23 bases lay between the germline ends. CDR3 length: 17 amino acids. CDR3 nucleotide sequence: TGTGCCAGCAGCTTAGAATTTAAGGGCGCGCCGGAGAGGGGCTACACCTTC. Protein: CASSLEFKGAPERGYTF. Using reference TRBV13 and TRBJ1-2 for the parts outside the CDR3, the full variable domain is AAGVIQSPRHLIKEKRETATLKCYPIPRHDTVYWYQQGPGQDPQFLISFYEKMQSDKGSIPDRFSAQQFSDYHSELNMSSLELGDSALYFCASSLEFKGAPERGYTFGSGTRLTVV.

J is TRBJ1-2 and V is TRBV28, with TRBD1 identical over 9 bases. V lost 10 bases to trimming and J lost 0 bases; unmatched junction nucleotides: 6. Germline CDR1 reads MDHEN; CDR2 reads SYDVKM. The CDR3 has 14 residues. The CDR3 DNA reads TGTGCCACTCTACGGGACAGGGCTAACTATGGCTACACCTTC. This codes for CATLRDRANYGYTF.

The rearrangement joins TRBV29-1 to TRBJ2-4, with D perhaps matching TRBD2 (5 bases). Germline loops: CDR1 SQVTM, CDR2 ANQGSEA. V lost 6 bases and J lost 0, with 12 bases in between. The CDR3 covers 14 residues. This CDR3 reads CSVPEGSAKNIQYF. The CDR3, as DNA: TGCAGCGTACCCGAGGGTTCAGCCAAAAACATTCAGTACTTC.

V usage is TRBV7-2 and J usage is TRBJ1-1; the match to TRBD1 covers 8 bases. The V and J ends lost 4 bases and 4 bases, in that order; junction bases with no gene match: 5. This CDR3 has 14 amino acids. Germline values: CDR1 SGHTA, CDR2 FQGNSA. The CDR3 bases are TGTGCCAGCAGCTGGCTTGACAGGGGCACTGAAGCTTTCTTT. Its translation is CASSWLDRGTEAFF.

This rearrangement joins TRBV7-6 to TRBJ2-2; D is unclear. The CDR3 length is 11 residues. The germline gives CDR1 SGHVS, CDR2 FNYEAQ. Trimming removed 7 bases at V and 6 bases at J, with 6 bases between. The CDR3 protein is CASMRPGELFF. CDR3 nucleotides: TGTGCCAGCATGAGGCCCGGGGAGCTGTTTTTT. Using reference TRBV7-6 and TRBJ2-2 for the parts outside the CDR3, the full variable domain is GAGVSQSPRYKVTKRGQDVALRCDPISGHVSLYWYRQALGQGPEFLTYFNYEAQQDKSGLPNDRFSAERPEGSISTLTIQRTEQRDSAMYRCASMRPGELFFGEGSRLTVL.

The rearrangement uses TRBV4-1 and TRBJ1-1; 8 bases are shared with TRBD1. The germline gives CDR1 MGHRA, CDR2 YSYEKL. The CDR3 contains 14 residues. V lost 4 bases to trimming and J lost 2 bases; unmatched junction nucleotides: 3. CDR3 region: CASSPGQGNTEAFF. CDR3 bases: TGCGCCAGCAGCCCTGGACAGGGCAACACTGAAGCTTTCTTT.

For this clone: The sample holds other DNA sequences that translate to the same CDR3. The chain has TRBV2 and TRBJ1-5; TRBD1 aligns across 7 bases. Per the germline V gene, CDR1 is SNHLY and CDR2 is FYNNEI. Trimming cost V 6 bases and J 7 bases; bases outside gene matches: 12. CDR3 length equals 15 residues. CDR3 amino acids: CASSPGTALRQPQHF. In DNA, the CDR3 is TGTGCCAGCAGCCCTGGGACAGCATTACGGCAGCCCCAGCATTTT.

The V call is TRBV6-5, the J call TRBJ2-1; no clear D gene. Per the germline V gene, CDR1 is MNHEY and CDR2 is SVGAGI. This CDR3 is 16 amino acids long. Trimming removed 2 bases at V and 4 bases at J, with 15 bases between. The CDR3 region has the DNA TGTGCCAGCAGTTACAAGTCCGCGAAGACTTACAATGAGCAGTTCTTC. Amino acids: CASSYKSAKTYNEQFF.